This T cell receptor beta chain was identified during a study of OX40 agonist ivuxolimab in advanced cancers. About the full investigation: Ivuxolimab was an agonistic, fully human IgG2 monoclonal antibody directed against OX40 (CD134), a costimulatory receptor. Intravenous ivuxolimab was administered to patients every 2 weeks at six dose levels: 0.01, 0.1, 0.3, 1.5, 3 and 10 mg/kg. Among the approximately 50 dose-escalation patients, around 20 had hepatocellular carcinoma, 15 or so melanoma, 9 renal cell carcinoma and 9 head and neck cancer. A male proportion of roughly 80% and a mean age of approximately 58 years, ranging from about 23 to 90, were recorded for the dose-escalation cohort. Patients were allowed to have had prior anti-PD-1, anti-PD-L1 or anti-CTLA-4 therapy, and approximately 40% of the dose-escalation patients had previously received checkpoint inhibitors. Partial responses were achieved by three dose-escalation patients, of whom one had hepatocellular carcinoma and two had cutaneous melanoma. The point of sequencing TCRbeta in the periphery was to test whether ivuxolimab changed TCR sequence diversity and drove clonal T-cell expansion. The paper covers the monotherapy dose-escalation part of the phase I ivuxolimab trial, which included N ≈ 57 patients.

Beyond this particular receptor, the publication reports: At doses from 0.1 to 3.0 mg/kg, clonal expansion was seen in both CD4+ and CD8+ blood T cells between baseline and week 6. Low levels of normalized T-cell clonal expansion were also seen in some patients who did not respond. The antigen specificity of the clonally expanded peripheral T cells was not determined. Partial responders in the 0.1-3.0 mg/kg groups had among the lowest normalized peripheral clonal expansion, especially among CD8+ T cells. After ivuxolimab, expanded clones were on average more numerous among CD8+ T cells than among CD4+ T cells.

V was cut back by 5 bases and J by 8 bases, leaving a gap of 16 bases between them. The CDR3, cysteine through phenylalanine, is 14 amino acids long. Only the CDR3 DNA stays, 42 bases, in frame from base 1. The germline V gene sets CDR1 to LGHNA and CDR2 to YSLEER. On this clone itself: The antigen it binds to is not known. Within one base of it there is no much larger clone, and no base qualities were kept.

Genomic DNA was isolated from the sorted cells so that the TCRbeta CDR3 region could be sequenced. The immunoSEQ Assay was used for sequencing of TCRbeta CDR3 regions. In its TCRdb copy, this immuneACCESS table keeps in-frame sequences only and misses some clones. Where compared with another copy, unresolved V genes explain less than half of these, and the others have no known cause. The sample yields around 18,000 clones; 70% to 90% were counted once. The ten top clones hold approximately 28% of the sample. Patients with autoimmune disease history or receiving systemic immunosuppression were excluded from the trial. Peripheral blood for TCR sequencing was collected from all dose cohorts at baseline, on cycle 4 day 1, and on cycle 7 day 1. The samples were taken from a phase I, first-in-human, multicenter, open-label dose-escalation trial of ivuxolimab. Adults with locally advanced or metastatic melanoma, renal cell, hepatocellular, or head and neck squamous cell carcinoma were enrolled in the trial. CD4+ and CD8+ T cells were sorted separately from peripheral blood before TCR sequencing.

Sequencing was performed on CD4+ or CD8+ T cells sorted from blood, taken in a trial of the OX40 agonist ivuxolimab. The rearrangement joined TRBV4-3 to TRBJ2-1; TRBD2 is a weak D gene call, 6 bases matching. This receptor was identified in an adult with an advanced solid tumor such as melanoma, head and neck, liver or kidney cancer. CDR3 protein: CASSASVFIYEQFF. The sequenced DNA: TGCGCCAGCAGCGCTAGCGTTTTCATCTATGAGCAGTTCTTC.